The 25 T cell receptor beta chains below come from one sample, sequenced in a study of T cell changes during pregnancy in multiple sclerosis. Clones were sequenced by immunoSEQ multiplex PCR, and TCRdb holds only the in-frame ones, with some missing. There are about 44,000 clones in the sample; over 85% occur only once, and roughly 0.7% lies in the top ten. Sequenced here: CD4+ T cells from peripheral blood mononuclear cells, sampled in the first trimester of pregnancy. The receptors stem from a female donor with multiple sclerosis, enrolled in a pregnancy study.

The J gene is TRBJ2-1, the V gene TRBV27; TRBD1 agrees at 9 bases. Germline loops: CDR1 MNHEY, CDR2 SMNVEV (reference sequence). V trimming: 7 bases; J trimming: 5 bases; junction bases outside the gene matches: 15. CDR3 size: 17 residues. CDR3 sequence: CASTLRGRQGGDNEQFF. The CDR3 DNA sequence: TGTGCCAGCACCCTAAGAGGCCGACAGGGGGGGGACAATGAGCAGTTCTTC.

The chain has TRBV14 and TRBJ2-3; 13 bases map to TRBD2. The germline V gene has CDR1 SGHDN and CDR2 FVKESK. The J segment lost 5 bases and the V segment lost 2 bases, leaving 1 base of the junction unmatched. The CDR3 is made up of 15 amino acids. The CDR3 region is CASSQRTSGRDTQYF. In nucleotides, the CDR3 is TGTGCCAGCAGCCAAAGGACTAGCGGGAGAGATACGCAGTATTTT.

The J gene is TRBJ2-7, the V gene TRBV5-1; 11 nucleotides line up with TRBD2. CDR3 length: 15 amino acids. From germline, CDR1 is SGHRS and CDR2 YFSETQ. The J segment lost 3 bases and the V segment lost 2 bases, leaving 4 bases of the junction unmatched. The CDR3 loop reads CASSFLAGGFYEQYF. CDR3 sequence (DNA): TGCGCCAGCAGCTTTTTAGCGGGAGGGTTCTACGAGCAGTACTTC.

This clone was seen only a few times. The chain employs TRBV19 and TRBJ1-1; no firm D call. The germline V gene has CDR1 LNHDA and CDR2 SQIVND (reference sequence). The CDR3 is made up of 13 amino acids. Trimming left V 0 bases short and J 5 bases short, with 7 bases between. CDR3 sequence: CASSIDTGTEAFF. The DNA for the CDR3 is TGTGCCAGTAGTATAGATACGGGGACTGAAGCTTTCTTT.

The J gene is TRBJ2-2, the V gene TRBV4-2; D remains ambiguous. The CDR3 has 16 residues. V lost 0 bases and J 4 bases, leaving 12 bases between the germline ends. Germline CDR1 LGHNA, CDR2 YNFKEQ. CDR3 amino acids: CASSQDWAGSTGELFF. The CDR3 DNA is TGTGCCAGCAGCCAAGATTGGGCTGGATCCACCGGGGAGCTGTTTTTT.

This CDR3 is CASSTPRGGANVLTF. Written as DNA, the CDR3 is TGTGCCAGTAGTACTCCCAGGGGAGGGGCCAACGTCCTGACTTTC. The gene calls are TRBV19 and TRBJ2-6; TRBD1 is a possible D gene (6 bases). Looked up from germline, CDR1 is LNHDA and CDR2 is SQIVND (reference sequence). V was shortened by 4 bases and J by 4 bases, with 11 bases between the two germline ends. There are 15 residues in the CDR3.

The rearrangement uses TRBV28 and TRBJ2-1; 7 bases are a match to TRBD2. Germline lookup yields CDR1 MDHEN and CDR2 SYDVKM. The CDR3 spans 15 residues. With 2 bases clipped from V and 2 bases from J, the junction kept 3 bases outside the gene matches. The CDR3 bases are TGTGCCAGCAGTTTAGCCAGCGGGACCTACAATGAGCAGTTCTTC. Protein sequence: CASSLASGTYNEQFF.

The rearrangement uses TRBV2 and TRBJ2-7; D possibly corresponds to TRBD1 (5 bases). Between the trimmed V and J ends, which lost 6 bases and 6 bases, there was a span of 15 bases. Per germline, CDR1 SNHLY and CDR2 FYNNEI. This CDR3 spans 13 amino acids. The CDR3, as DNA: TGTGCCAGCAGAAAAGACCAGGGTACCGAGCAGTACTTC. Translation gives CASRKDQGTEQYF.

The genes are TRBV6-1 and TRBJ2-5, with D possibly being TRBD2 (7 bases). CDR1 and CDR2 from the germline V gene are MNHNS and SASEGT. Trimming shortened V by 0 bases and J by 1 base, and 15 bases separated the two germline ends. This CDR3 region has 17 residues. In nucleotides, the CDR3 is TGTGCCAGCAGTGAAGCGCGGGGGCGAGGGATCCAAGAGACCCAGTACTTC. Translated: CASSEARGRGIQETQYF.

This clone was counted between two and nine times. The genes are TRBV19 and TRBJ1-5, with TRBD1 identical over 12 bases. The ends lost 4 bases at V and 6 bases at J; junction bases unmatched: 4. The CDR3 totals 15 residues. Germline CDR1 reads LNHDA; CDR2 reads SQIVND (reference sequence). The CDR3 spells CASSTGTGGGQPQHF. DNA of the CDR3: TGTGCCAGTAGTACTGGGACAGGGGGCGGTCAGCCCCAGCATTTT.

This chain connects TRBV5-4 to TRBJ1-3; TRBD1 is a possible D gene (6 bases). Germline V CDR1 and CDR2: SGHNT, YYREEE (reference sequence). V lost 1 base to trimming and J lost 0 bases, with 8 bases between them. The CDR3 is made up of 15 amino acids. CDR3 sequence: CASSLTGSSGNTIYF. CDR3 in DNA: TGTGCCAGCAGCTTGACAGGGAGCTCTGGAAACACCATATATTTT. The entire variable domain, with the rest obtained from reference TRBV5-4 and TRBJ1-3, is as follows: ETGVTQSPTHLIKTRGQQVTLRCSSQSGHNTVSWYQQALGQGPQFIFQYYREEENGRGNFPPRFSGLQFPNYSSELNVNALELDDSALYLCASSLTGSSGNTIYFGEGSWLTVV.

The chain recombines TRBV28 with TRBJ1-5, with TRBD1 matching 10 bases. The CDR3 has 14 amino acids. In germline, CDR1 is MDHEN, CDR2 SYDVKM. The V segment lost 4 bases and the J segment 6 bases; nucleotides outside the gene matches: 3. The DNA of the CDR3 is TGTGCCAGCAGTTCCGGGACAGGGGTTCAGCCCCAGCATTTT. Its protein product is CASSSGTGVQPQHF.

V gene TRBV9 combines with J gene TRBJ1-2; the match to TRBD1 covers 8 bases. CDR3 length: 16 residues. CDR1 SGDLS and CDR2 YYNGEE come from the germline V gene. V lost 3 bases and J lost 2; bases outside the gene matches: 9. This chain's CDR3 is CASSAEDRVWNYGYTF. CDR3 nucleotide sequence: TGTGCCAGCAGCGCCGAGGACAGGGTGTGGAACTATGGCTACACCTTC.

This sequence joins TRBV28 and TRBJ2-7; tentatively, D is TRBD1 (5 bases). V gave up 5 bases and J gave up 5 bases, with 16 bases separating them. The CDR3 extends over 14 amino acids. Germline V CDR1 and CDR2: MDHEN, SYDVKM. Written as DNA, the CDR3 is TGTGCCAGCAGTGAGATAAGTGGGGCCCACGAGCAGTACTTC. This encodes CASSEISGAHEQYF.

The chain uses TRBV29-1 and TRBJ2-1; TRBD1 matches at 7 bases. The V gene's germline CDR1 is SQVTM and CDR2 ANQGSEA. This CDR3 region has 16 residues. V lost 6 bases, J lost 8 bases, and 19 bases stayed unmatched. The CDR3 is CSVVTQGGVGLDEQFF. The CDR3 nucleotides are TGCAGCGTGGTAACCCAAGGGGGCGTCGGGTTGGATGAGCAGTTCTTC.

The chain couples TRBV5-4 to TRBJ2-2, with 9 bases that match TRBD2. After removal of 5 bases from V and 4 bases from J, the junction contained 15 bases not matched to a gene. This CDR3 has 18 residues. CDR1 SGHNT and CDR2 YYREEE come from the germline V gene (reference sequence). DNA for the CDR3: TGTGCCAGCAGAGATCCGGGGGCTAGCGGGACCCGCACCGGGGAGCTGTTTTTT. It specifies CASRDPGASGTRTGELFF.

The rearrangement links TRBV5-1 to TRBJ1-3; TRBD1 matches at 10 bases. Germline loops: CDR1 SGHRS, CDR2 YFSETQ. With V trimmed by 1 base and J by 1 base, 8 bases remained unmatched. The CDR3 spans 18 residues. In nucleotides, the CDR3 is TGCGCCAGCAGCTTGTGGTACCGGACAGGGGGATCTGGAAACACCATATATTTT. Translation: CASSLWYRTGGSGNTIYF.

This chain links TRBV6-1 with TRBJ1-1; TRBD1 matches at 7 bases. The V segment lost 2 bases and the J segment 10 bases; nucleotides outside the gene matches: 4. The CDR3 covers 12 residues. CDR1 is MNHNS, CDR2 SASEGT, per germline. CDR3 sequence (DNA): TGTGCCAGCAGTGAACCAAGACAGGGAGCTTTCTTT. This codes for CASSEPRQGAFF.

The V and J genes are TRBV29-1 and TRBJ2-5; maybe TRBD2 (5 bases). V was pared by 8 bases and J by 5 bases, with 18 bases between. The CDR3 has 13 residues. From germline, CDR1 is SQVTM and CDR2 ANQGSEA. CDR3 region: CSTRAGAVETQYF. For the CDR3, the DNA is TGCAGCACCCGCGCGGGCGCGGTGGAGACCCAGTACTTC.

Notes on this clone: An end of the junction does not agree with germline; a read error may underlie this. The chain carries TRBV7-8 and TRBJ2-7; TRBD1 agrees at 7 bases. Germline CDR1 and CDR2: SGHVS and FQNEAQ. The CDR3 is 12 residues long. The CDR3: CASSFGTEDPSF. The CDR3, as DNA: TGTGCCAGCAGCTTTGGGACAGAGGATCCATCCTTC.

The rearrangement joins TRBV6-1 to TRBJ2-5, with D tentatively TRBD1 (5 bases). The CDR3 covers 14 residues. CDR1 and CDR2 (germline): MNHNS, SASEGT. V lost 1 base, J lost 3 bases, and 9 bases lay in between. In DNA form, the CDR3 reads TGTGCCAGCAGTGAAGTGAGCAGGGAAGAGACCCAGTACTTC. Protein sequence: CASSEVSREETQYF.

The chain carries TRBV9 and TRBJ2-1; no definite D call. V was clipped by 2 bases and J by 9 bases, with 15 bases between them. The CDR3 contains 14 residues. Germline V gives CDR1 SGDLS, CDR2 YYNGEE. CDR3 DNA sequence: TGTGCCAGCAGCGTTCGTACCCGGTCGGGTGAGCAGTTCTTC. It translates to CASSVRTRSGEQFF.

This chain uses TRBV9 with TRBJ2-1, with TRBD1 identical over 7 bases. The CDR3 covers 17 residues. V dropped 0 bases and J dropped 7; count of bases not matched to a gene: 13. The germline V gene has CDR1 SGDLS and CDR2 YYNGEE. The CDR3 bases are TGTGCCAGCAGCGTAGGGCTCCGGAGACAGGGTAGGAATGAGCAGTTCTTC. Protein sequence: CASSVGLRRQGRNEQFF. Drawing the rest from reference TRBV9 and TRBJ2-1, the complete variable domain is DSGVTQTPKHLITATGQRVTLRCSPRSGDLSVYWYQQSLDQGLQFLIQYYNGEERAKGNILERFSAQQFPDLHSELNLSSLELGDSALYFCASSVGLRRQGRNEQFFGPGTRLTVL.

CDR3 region: CASRPGQGLNEQFF. The CDR3 DNA follows: TGTGCCAGTCGACCGGGACAGGGGTTGAATGAGCAGTTCTTC. This sequence joins TRBV19 and TRBJ2-1; 10 bases line up with TRBD1. V shed 8 bases, J shed 7 bases, and the junction held 8 bases outside the gene matches. The CDR3 extends over 14 amino acids. CDR1 and CDR2 (germline): LNHDA, SQIVND (reference sequence).

The chain recombines TRBV27 with TRBJ2-7; 8 bases map to TRBD2. V was pared by 3 bases and J by 1 base, with 8 bases of the junction left unmatched. The germline V gene encodes CDR1 MNHEY and CDR2 SMNVEV (reference sequence). The CDR3 sequence is 16 residues long. CDR3 in amino acids: CASSLAGASGSYEQYF. The DNA of the CDR3 is TGTGCCAGCAGTTTGGCCGGGGCTAGCGGGTCCTACGAGCAGTACTTC.